The 8 T cell receptor beta chains in this list originate from one sample, sequenced in a study of cytomegalovirus exposure and HLA in healthy donors. PCR involved 60 Vbeta and 13 Jbeta primers. Measured with immunoSEQ multiplex PCR; TCRdb has only the in-frame clones, and not every one. The sample shows 150,000 or so clones, around four fifths of them seen only once. The source material was PBMCs. The receptors were sampled from a man aged 50-60 years in good health and CMV-seropositive.

The gene calls are TRBV5-1 and TRBJ2-3; 9 bases map to TRBD2. There are 15 residues in the CDR3. Germline CDR1 SGHRS, CDR2 YFSETQ. V was pared by 7 bases and J by 1 base, with 7 bases of the junction left unmatched. In nucleotides, the CDR3 is TGCGCCAGCGGGAACATAGCGGGGGGCACAGATACGCAGTATTTT. Protein: CASGNIAGGTDTQYF.

The chain has TRBV4-2 and TRBJ2-7, with 12 bases identical to TRBD2. With 4 bases clipped from V and 6 bases from J, the junction kept 10 bases outside the gene matches. This CDR3 has 16 amino acids. In germline, CDR1 is LGHNA, CDR2 YNFKEQ. The CDR3 loop reads CASSLPLAGGPPEQYF. In DNA, the CDR3 is TGTGCCAGCAGCCTACCCCTAGCGGGAGGGCCCCCCGAGCAGTACTTC.

For this clone: Other DNA sequences of this sample code for an identical CDR3. V and J are TRBV28 and TRBJ1-1; 7 bases are shared with TRBD1. CDR3 length: 14 amino acids. The ends lost 4 bases at V and 4 bases at J; junction bases unmatched: 6. Germline V CDR1 and CDR2: MDHEN, SYDVKM. CDR3 sequence (DNA): TGTGCCAGCAGTTCAACCTGGGACAGCACTGAAGCTTTCTTT. This sequence encodes CASSSTWDSTEAFF.

The chain carries TRBV28 and TRBJ2-7; the D gene is possibly TRBD2 (6 bases). Germline V gene data show CDR1 as MDHEN and CDR2 as SYDVKM. Deletions cut 2 bases from V and 3 bases from J, with 11 bases between. The CDR3 extends over 14 amino acids. Here the CDR3 DNA reads TGTGCCAGCAGTTTAGAACTAGCAAACTACGAGCAGTACTTC. Its protein product is CASSLELANYEQYF.

The chain combines TRBV28 with TRBJ1-2; perhaps TRBD1 as D (5 bases). The CDR3 loop spans 13 amino acids. The V end was cut by 2 bases, the J end by 2 bases, with 6 bases between. Germline loops: CDR1 MDHEN, CDR2 SYDVKM. The DNA of the CDR3 is TGTGCCAGCAGTTTAACAGGAAACTATGGCTACACCTTC. This gives the protein CASSLTGNYGYTF.

This chain links TRBV28 with TRBJ1-4; D possibly corresponds to TRBD1 (5 bases). The CDR3 covers 14 residues. The germline gives CDR1 MDHEN, CDR2 SYDVKM. Trimming cost V 3 bases and J 8 bases, with 13 bases left between them. CDR3 sequence: CASSLQGKEEKLFF. The CDR3 DNA reads as TGTGCCAGCAGTTTGCAGGGTAAAGAGGAAAAACTGTTTTTT.

The genes are TRBV9 and TRBJ2-3, with TRBD1 matching 7 bases. Looked up from germline, CDR1 is SGDLS and CDR2 is YYNGEE. This CDR3 spans 16 amino acids. V was pared by 4 bases and J by 3 bases, with 11 bases of the junction left unmatched. CDR3 sequence (DNA): TGTGCCAGCAGCCCCGCCCGGGACAGTGGGACAGATACGCAGTATTTT. This sequence encodes CASSPARDSGTDTQYF. The full variable domain, completed using reference TRBV9 and TRBJ2-3, is DSGVTQTPKHLITATGQRVTLRCSPRSGDLSVYWYQQSLDQGLQFLIQYYNGEERAKGNILERFSAQQFPDLHSELNLSSLELGDSALYFCASSPARDSGTDTQYFGPGTRLTVL.

J is TRBJ2-5 and V is TRBV7-2, with 8 bases that match TRBD2. Trimming at V came to 5 bases and at J to 2 bases, leaving 10 bases not matched to a gene. The V gene's germline CDR1 is SGHTA and CDR2 FQGNSA. The CDR3 totals 16 residues. CDR3 DNA: TGTGCCAGCAGCCCACGGCGGGGGGCCGGACAAGAGACCCAGTACTTC. As protein: CASSPRRGAGQETQYF.